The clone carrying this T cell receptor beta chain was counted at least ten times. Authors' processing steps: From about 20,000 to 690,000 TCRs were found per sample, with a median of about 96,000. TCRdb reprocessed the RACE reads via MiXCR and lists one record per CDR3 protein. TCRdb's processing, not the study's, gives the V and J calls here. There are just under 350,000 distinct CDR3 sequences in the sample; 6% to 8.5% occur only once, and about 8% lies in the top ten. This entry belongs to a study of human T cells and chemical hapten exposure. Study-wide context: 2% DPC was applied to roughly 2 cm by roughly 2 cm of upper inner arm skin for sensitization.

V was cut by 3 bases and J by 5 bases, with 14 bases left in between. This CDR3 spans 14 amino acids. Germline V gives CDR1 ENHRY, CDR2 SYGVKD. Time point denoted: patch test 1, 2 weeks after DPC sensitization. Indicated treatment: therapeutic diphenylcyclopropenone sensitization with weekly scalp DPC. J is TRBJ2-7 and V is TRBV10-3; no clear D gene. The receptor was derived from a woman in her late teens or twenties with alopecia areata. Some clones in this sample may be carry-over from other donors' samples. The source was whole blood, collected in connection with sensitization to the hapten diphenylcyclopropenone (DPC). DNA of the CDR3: TGTGCCATCAGTGATCCCCCGAATTTACACGAGCAGTACTTC. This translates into CAISDPPNLHEQYF.